This T cell receptor beta chain was sequenced in a study of blood T cell repertoires in COVID-19. Overall study context: Some COVID-19 samples were acute and others convalescent; all came from the United States, Italy and Spain. PBMCs, B-cell-depleted T cells, or T cells provided the cDNA or gDNA that made up the material.

TCRdb keeps only in-frame clones here, not all; method: immunoSEQ multiplex PCR. This table holds about 250,000 clones, roughly 84% found once. Participants, about 18 to 95 years old, spanned 25 or so US areas. Cohorts were assigned according to the clinical history that participants reported. This CDR3 comprises 16 residues. In germline, CDR1 is KGHSH, CDR2 LQKENI. Germline trimming cut 2 bases from V and 4 bases from J; bases unmatched to any gene: 5. The source is a man aged 50 or older who had recovered from COVID-19. The sequencing input was PBMCs or T cells enriched from blood (not recorded which). The chain carries TRBV18 and TRBJ2-2; TRBD1 matches 9 bases. The CDR3 region is CASSPGGTGPTGELFF. CDR3 sequence (DNA): TGTGCCAGCTCACCAGGCGGGACAGGGCCCACCGGGGAGCTGTTTTTT.